This is a list of T cell receptor beta chains from one sample in a study of control samples from healthy donors and cancer patients. TCRdb keeps only in-frame clones here, not all; method: immunoSEQ multiplex PCR. The sample has fewer than 120,000 clones; approximately 90% are singletons. Sequenced: PBMCs. These receptors originate from a woman in her sixties with lung cancer. CDR3s include the opening cysteine and the closing phenylalanine or tryptophan. D genes are given only for firm matches. Only some rows state a clone size, as once, few, many or a class for expanded clones.

DNA | CDR3 | D | J | size | length | V
TGTGCCAGCAGTTATCCCCGCCGACGGAGCATCAATTCACCCCTCCACTTT | CASSYPRRRSINSPLHF | . | TRBJ1-6 | . | 17 | TRBV6-2/TRBV6-3
TGCGCCAGCAGCTTATCGGCAGAGGCTGAAGCTTTCTTT | CASSLSAEAEAFF | . | TRBJ1-1 | . | 13 | TRBV5-1
TGCGCCAGCAGCTTGGCAACAGGGGGAGAGGAGACCCAGTACTTC | CASSLATGGEETQYF | TRBD1 | TRBJ2-5 | once | 15 | TRBV5-1
TGTGCCAGCAGCTTAGTGGGGACAGGGGCGTACGAGCAGTACTTC | CASSLVGTGAYEQYF | TRBD1 | TRBJ2-7 | . | 15 | TRBV11-2
TGTGCCAGCAGCCAACAGGGGGCAAGCACCGGGGAGCTGTTTTTT | CASSQQGASTGELFF | TRBD1 | TRBJ2-2 | . | 15 | TRBV7-2
TGTGCCACCAGTGATTTGGGCCGTAACTATGGCTACACCTTC | CATSDLGRNYGYTF | . | TRBJ1-2 | once | 14 | TRBV24-1
TGCGCCAGCAGCTTGGCGGGTCGGGGAGAGACCCAGTACTTC | CASSLAGRGETQYF | . | TRBJ2-5 | . | 14 | TRBV5-1
TGTGCCAGCTCACTACCCCCCGAAAAACTGTTTTTT | CASSLPPEKLFF | . | TRBJ1-4 | . | 12 | TRBV18
TGCGCCAGCAGCACCGTTCCGGACAGCAACACTGAAGCTTTCTTT | CASSTVPDSNTEAFF | . | TRBJ1-1 | once | 15 | TRBV5-1
TGTGCCAGCAGTTATTCTTACAGGCAGAACACTGAAGCTTTCTTT | CASSYSYRQNTEAFF | . | TRBJ1-1 | . | 15 | TRBV6-6
TGTGCCAGTACCGGGGGGCCCTTGGGCACTGAAGCTTTCTTT | CASTGGPLGTEAFF | . | TRBJ1-1 | . | 14 | TRBV19
TGCACCAGCAGCCCAGAGCGGTACGAGACCCAGTACTTC | CTSSPERYETQYF | . | TRBJ2-5 | . | 13 | TRBV1
TGCGCCAGCAGCCAAGTCCGACTAGCGGGCTACGAGCAGTACTTC | CASSQVRLAGYEQYF | TRBD2 | TRBJ2-7 | . | 15 | TRBV4-1
TGTGCCACCAGCAGAGATTCATCGTGGCAGGGTTCCTACGAGCAGTACTTC | CATSRDSSWQGSYEQYF | . | TRBJ2-7 | . | 17 | TRBV15
TGCGCCAGCAGCCAAACGCCCAACCGGGACAGGGGCCTCTACGAGCAGTACTTC | CASSQTPNRDRGLYEQYF | TRBD1 | TRBJ2-7 | . | 18 | TRBV4-1
TGTGCCAGCCTCACTTCCGGAGGCGGGAACATTCAGTACTTC | CASLTSGGGNIQYF | . | TRBJ2-4 | few | 14 | TRBV2
TGTGCCAGCAGCCCCCGGACTAGCGGGAGTCCAGAGACCCAGTACTTC | CASSPRTSGSPETQYF | TRBD2 | TRBJ2-5 | . | 16 | TRBV7-2
TGTGCCAGCAGCGCGGGGGACAGGGACGTTCAGCCACAGCATTTT | CASSAGDRDVQPQHF | TRBD1 | TRBJ1-5 | . | 15 | TRBV5-6
TGTGCCAGTAACAACTACGGGCTAGCGGGAGCCGGGGAGCTGTTTTTT | CASNNYGLAGAGELFF | TRBD2 | TRBJ2-2 | . | 16 | TRBV19
TGCGCCAGCAGCCAAGAGAGAGCATACGAGCAGTACTTC | CASSQERAYEQYF | . | TRBJ2-7 | . | 13 | TRBV4-3
TGCGCCAGCAGCTTGAGTCAGGGCGGTCGGGAGACCCAGTACTTC | CASSLSQGGRETQYF | . | TRBJ2-5 | . | 15 | TRBV5-1
TGTGCCACCAGCGCTCGGACACACCAGCCCCAGCATTTT | CATSARTHQPQHF | . | TRBJ1-5 | medium-sized | 13 | TRBV15
TGTGCCAGCAGTGAAACAGGGGGCGGTAATTCACCCCTCCACTTT | CASSETGGGNSPLHF | TRBD1 | TRBJ1-6 | few | 15 | TRBV6-1
TGTGCCAGCAGCCCCCGGGGGGTGACGAGTGGCTACACCTTC | CASSPRGVTSGYTF | . | TRBJ1-2 | . | 14 | TRBV7-3
TGCGCCAGCAGCCGTGGACAGTCCTACGAGCAGTACTTC | CASSRGQSYEQYF | . | TRBJ2-7 | . | 13 | TRBV5-1
TGTGCCAGCAGCTACCCACCCGGGGAGCTGTTTTTT | CASSYPPGELFF | . | TRBJ2-2 | . | 12 | TRBV2
TGTGCCAGCACCTTAGGACTAGTCGATGAGCAGTTCTTC | CASTLGLVDEQFF | TRBD2 | TRBJ2-1 | few | 13 | TRBV2
TGTGCCAGCAGTTACAGAGTGGCAGCTAGCAATCAGCCCCAGCATTTT | CASSYRVAASNQPQHF | . | TRBJ1-5 | . | 16 | TRBV6-2/TRBV6-3
TGCGCCAGCAGTCTATCCGGGACAGGGAGCACAGATACGCAGTATTTT | CASSLSGTGSTDTQYF | TRBD1 | TRBJ2-3 | . | 16 | TRBV5-1
TGTGCCAGCACCGAAGGAGGGTCCCACGAGCAGTACTTC | CASTEGGSHEQYF | . | TRBJ2-7 | . | 13 | TRBV2
TGTGCCAGCAGCATCCCTCCGGGACTTCTCTCCTACAATGAGCAGTTCTTC | CASSIPPGLLSYNEQFF | . | TRBJ2-1 | . | 17 | TRBV7-9
TGTGCCAGCAGCTTAGTGGGGACTAGTATCACAGATACGCAGTATTTT | CASSLVGTSITDTQYF | TRBD2 | TRBJ2-3 | . | 16 | TRBV11-1
TGTGCCATCAGTGCATGGGGCAACGGAAACACCATATATTTT | CAISAWGNGNTIYF | . | TRBJ1-3 | . | 14 | TRBV10-3
TGCAGCGTTGGGACAGGGCGGTACGAGCAGTACTTC | CSVGTGRYEQYF | TRBD1 | TRBJ2-7 | . | 12 | TRBV29-1
TGTGCCAGCAGTATCGGGGCCACAGATACGCAGTATTTT | CASSIGATDTQYF | . | TRBJ2-3 | . | 13 | TRBV7-8
TGTGCCAGCAGCCCGGGACAGCTTAATGAAAAACTGTTTTTT | CASSPGQLNEKLFF | TRBD1 | TRBJ1-4 | . | 14 | TRBV7-9
TGTGCCAGCAGCCCAGAATTCAGCAATCAGCCCCAGCATTTT | CASSPEFSNQPQHF | . | TRBJ1-5 | . | 14 | TRBV9